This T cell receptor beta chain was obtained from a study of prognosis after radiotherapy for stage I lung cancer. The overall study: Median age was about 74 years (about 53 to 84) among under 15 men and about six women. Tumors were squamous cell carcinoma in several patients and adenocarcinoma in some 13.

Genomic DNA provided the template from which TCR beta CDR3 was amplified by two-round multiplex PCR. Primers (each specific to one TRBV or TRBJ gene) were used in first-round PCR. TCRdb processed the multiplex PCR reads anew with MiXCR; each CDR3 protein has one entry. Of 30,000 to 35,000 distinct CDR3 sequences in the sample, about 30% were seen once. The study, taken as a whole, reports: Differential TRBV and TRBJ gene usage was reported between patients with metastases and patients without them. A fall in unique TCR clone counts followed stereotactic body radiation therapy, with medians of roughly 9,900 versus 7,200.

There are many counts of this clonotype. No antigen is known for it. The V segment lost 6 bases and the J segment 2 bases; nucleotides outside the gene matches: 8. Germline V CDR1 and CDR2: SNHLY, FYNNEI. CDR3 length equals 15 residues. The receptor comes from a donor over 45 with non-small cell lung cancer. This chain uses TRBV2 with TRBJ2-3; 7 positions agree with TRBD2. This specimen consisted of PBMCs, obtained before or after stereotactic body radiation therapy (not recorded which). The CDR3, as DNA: TGTGCCAGCAGACCCTCTAGCGGCCCCACAGATACGCAGTATTTT. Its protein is CASRPSSGPTDTQYF.